The source of this TCR beta chain is a study of shared clonotypes between healthy human individuals. Naive CD4+ cells were CD45RA-selected; the remaining cells were memory. J was trimmed by 2 bases and V by 3 bases; bases with no gene match: 6. Germline CDR1 SGHNT, CDR2 YYREEE (reference sequence). The CDR3 sequence is 15 residues long. TCRdb's copy holds only in-frame clones and misses some; the assay was immunoSEQ multiplex PCR. The sample consists of 600,000 to 750,000 clones, 55% to 75% of them appearing once. Sequencing input: memory CD4+ T cells sorted from blood. The sample's subset: CD45RA-negative fraction. This TCR was recovered from a woman aged 25-40 years in good health. The chain links TRBV5-4 to TRBJ2-5; 8 bases fit TRBD2. As DNA, the CDR3 is TGTGCCAGCAGCTCGGGAGGGCGGAAACAAGAGACCCAGTACTTC. This translates into CASSSGGRKQETQYF.